Below are 10 T cell receptor beta chains sequenced from a single sample in a study of CD8+ T cells in alopecia areata. After isolation, RNA underwent reverse transcription to generate cDNA as the sequencing template. Clones were sequenced by immunoSEQ multiplex PCR, and TCRdb holds only the in-frame ones, with some missing. Recorded here are 90,000 to 130,000 clones, none singletons. Specimen: lesional skin. The origin of the receptors is a C3H/HeJ mouse with alopecia areata. Strain haplotype at MHC: H2-k.

This clone was observed a handful of times. The germline and genes are mouse ones. The read comes to an end 4 residues before the CDR3 does, leaving the germline J gene to fill in the end. The chain joins TRBV13-3 to TRBJ2-2; TRBD1 aligns across 7 bases. The CDR3 is 15 residues long. The germline gives CDR1 NNHDY, CDR2 SYVADS. Trimming took 4 bases from V and 1 from J; bases not matched to a gene: 4. The CDR3 protein is CASSKGTVNTGQLYF. The part of the CDR3 DNA that was read is TGTGCCAGCAGTAAAGGGACAGTAAACACCGGG. Looking up the rest from reference TRBV13-3 and TRBJ2-2 gives the full variable domain: EAAVTQSPRSKVAVTGGKVTLSCHQTNNHDYMYWYRQDTGHGLRLIHYSYVADSTEKGDIPDGYKASRPSQENFSLILELASLSQTAVYFCASSKGTVNTGQLYFGEGSKLTVL.

Worth noting for this clone: Mouse names are used for the genes. The CDR3 end lies 4 residues beyond the end of the read and is filled in from the germline J gene. The chain is built from TRBV19 and TRBJ2-5; 12 nucleotides align to TRBD1. From germline, CDR1 is FNHDT and CDR2 SITEND (reference sequence). The CDR3 covers 14 residues. Incomplete CDR3 DNA: TGTGCCAGCAGTCCGGGACAGGGGGCGGAC. Translated: CASSPGQGAD. The complete CDR3 protein is CASSPGQGADTQYF.

Concerning this clone: TCRdb's protein does not match the DNA translation at residue 12; the protein provided is translated from the DNA. The gene names given are mouse names. The sequenced fragment ends 3 residues before the CDR3 boundary, so the rest is inferred from the germline J gene. This rearrangement joins TRBV1 to TRBJ1-6; a weak D match, TRBD1 (5 bases). TRBJ1-6 is sorted into the ORF group, with uncertain function. CDR1 and CDR2 from the germline V gene are NSQYPW and LRSPGD (reference sequence). V shed 4 bases and J shed 5 bases, with 12 bases lying between them. The CDR3 contains 15 residues. The sequenced CDR3 bases are TGCACCTGCAGTGTTCGGGGAGGGGATAATTCGCCC. Protein sequence: CTCSVRGGDNSP. In full, the CDR3 is CTCSVRGGDNSPLYF.

This clone showed up just a few times. Germline and genes: mouse. The read terminates 4 residues before the CDR3 end, so the remaining end is supplied by the germline J gene. Other DNA sequences in the same sample also yield this CDR3. This chain joins TRBV13-3 and TRBJ2-4; 7 bases line up with TRBD2. Unmatched junction bases numbered 2, after V lost 1 base and J lost 0 bases. The CDR3 length is 15 residues. The germline CDR1 and CDR2 sequences are NNHDY and SYVADS. CDR3 bases read: TGTGCCAGCAGTGATCGACTGGGAAGTCAAAAC. Its protein is CASSDRLGSQN. The whole CDR3 protein is CASSDRLGSQNTLYF.

Regarding this clone: The gene symbols are mouse symbols. The sequenced CDR3 bases are TGTGCCAGCAGTATAATGGGGGGCGCAGGTGCAGAA. It specifies CASSIMGGAGAE. The entire CDR3 sequence reads CASSIMGGAGAETLYF. The genes are TRBV19 and TRBJ2-3, with a tentative D call TRBD2 (7 bases). The read finishes 4 residues shy of the CDR3 end, and the germline J gene is used to complete it. Germline V CDR1 and CDR2: FNHDT, SITEND (reference sequence). The V end lost 1 base, the J end lost 1 base, and 13 bases lay between the germline ends. The CDR3 spans 16 residues.

In its sample, this clone was seen a few times. The germline and genes are mouse ones. The read is 4 residues too short to cover the CDR3 end, so that end is filled in from the germline J gene. The chain has TRBV19 and TRBJ2-3; 8 positions match TRBD2. CDR3 length: 15 residues. Unmatched junction bases numbered 5, after V lost 2 bases and J lost 3 bases. Germline-derived CDR1 and CDR2 are FNHDT and SITEND (reference sequence). Partial CDR3 DNA: TGTGCCAGCAGTATGATGGTGGGGGGGGCAGAA. It is translated as CASSMMVGGAE. The complete CDR3 reads CASSMMVGGAETLYF.

A word on this clone: These gene names are mouse names. Sequencing ends 4 residues short of the CDR3 end; the germline J gene provides the rest. V and J are TRBV1 and TRBJ2-2; 8 bases line up with TRBD2. The germline gives CDR1 NSQYPW, CDR2 LRSPGD (reference sequence). V lost 0 bases and J lost 0; bases outside the gene matches: 3. The CDR3 runs 17 residues. CDR3 protein: CTCSADGGGTNTGQLYF. The sequenced part of the CDR3 DNA is TGCACCTGCAGTGCAGATGGGGGGGGCACAAACACCGGG. The full variable domain, its missing parts supplied by reference TRBV1 and TRBJ2-2, is VTLLEQNPRWRLVPRGQAVNLRCILKNSQYPWMSWYQQDLQKQLQWLFTLRSPGDKEVKSLPGADYLATRVTDTELRLQVANMSQGRTLYCTCSADGGGTNTGQLYFGEGSKLTVL.

With regard to this clone: The TCRdb protein fails to match the DNA translation at residue 9; the protein reported here was translated from the DNA. The germline and genes are mouse ones. The read finishes 3 residues shy of the CDR3 end, and the germline J gene is used to complete it. This chain joins TRBV13-3 and TRBJ1-6; no clear D gene. TRBJ1-6 is annotated as an ORF whose role is uncertain. Trimming removed 0 bases at V and 10 bases at J, with 5 bases between. The CDR3 is 12 amino acids. Germline CDR1 NNHDY, CDR2 SYVADS. The sequenced CDR3 bases are TGTGCCAGCAGTGATGAAGTATCGCCC. Residues: CASSDEVSP. The whole CDR3 region reads CASSDEVSPLYF.

This clone was observed at least ten times. Here the gene names and germline are mouse. With the read ending 4 residues before the CDR3 end, the germline J gene is used to fill in that end. The chain uses TRBV13-3 and TRBJ2-1; D may be TRBD1 (6 bases). This CDR3 region has 15 residues. CDR1 is NNHDY and CDR2 is SYVADS in the germline V gene. CDR3 in amino acids: CASSPTGKGDPEQFF. The sequenced CDR3 bases are TGTGCCAGCAGTCCTACAGGGAAGGGAGACCCT.

Many counts were recorded for this clone. Mouse gene names and germline throughout. The CDR3 end falls 4 residues outside the read, so it is completed with the germline J gene. V gene TRBV1 combines with J gene TRBJ1-2; D is undetermined. Trimming took off 3 bases at V and 0 bases at J, with 8 bases between the two ends. The CDR3 is 14 residues long. Germline V gene lookup returns CDR1 NSQYPW and CDR2 LRSPGD (reference sequence). CDR3 protein: CTCSAEAANSDYTF. The CDR3 DNA, read in part, is TGCACCTGCAGTGCGGAAGCAGCAAACTCC.